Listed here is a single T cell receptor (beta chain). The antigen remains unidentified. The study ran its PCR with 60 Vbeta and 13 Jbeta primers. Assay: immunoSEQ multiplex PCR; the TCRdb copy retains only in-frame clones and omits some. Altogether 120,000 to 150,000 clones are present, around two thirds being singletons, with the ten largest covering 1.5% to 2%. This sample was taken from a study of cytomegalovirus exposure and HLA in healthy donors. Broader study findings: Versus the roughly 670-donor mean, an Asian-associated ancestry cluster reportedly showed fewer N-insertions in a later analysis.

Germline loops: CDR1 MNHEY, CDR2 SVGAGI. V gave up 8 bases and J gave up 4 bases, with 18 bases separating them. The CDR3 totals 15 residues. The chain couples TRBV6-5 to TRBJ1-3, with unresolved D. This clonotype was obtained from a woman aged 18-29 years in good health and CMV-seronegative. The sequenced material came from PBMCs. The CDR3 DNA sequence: TGTGCCAGCCGAGGGAGTTTTTCGTCCGGAAACACCATATATTTT. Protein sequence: CASRGSFSSGNTIYF.